The sequence of this T cell receptor beta chain was determined in a study of human T cells and chemical hapten exposure. This clonotype was detected a few times. Time point: pre-sensitization, week 0. Described treatment: therapeutic diphenylcyclopropenone sensitization with weekly scalp DPC. V shed 7 bases, J shed 6 bases, and the junction held 12 bases outside the gene matches. Germline V gene sequence: CDR1 LNHDA, CDR2 SQIVND (reference sequence). The CDR3 is 15 amino acids. In the source study's methods: With a range of about 23,224 to 700,000, the median per sample was about 87,000 TCRs. MiXCR, run by TCRdb on the RACE reads, gives a single entry per CDR3 protein. Here the V and J calls rest on TCRdb's processing, not on the authors' analysis. This sample yields around 330,000 distinct CDR3 sequences, of which around 5.5% are seen a single time; about 8.2% belongs to the top ten.

This chain uses TRBV19 with TRBJ1-5; 7 bases fit TRBD1. The TCR was taken from a woman aged 18 to 35 with alopecia areata. Some clones in this sample may be carry-over from other donors' samples. Sequencing used whole blood, obtained in connection with sensitization to the hapten diphenylcyclopropenone (DPC). In DNA, the CDR3 is TGTGCCAGTACCCGATCCGGGACAGCGACTCAGCCCCAGCATTTT. Encoded protein: CASTRSGTATQPQHF.